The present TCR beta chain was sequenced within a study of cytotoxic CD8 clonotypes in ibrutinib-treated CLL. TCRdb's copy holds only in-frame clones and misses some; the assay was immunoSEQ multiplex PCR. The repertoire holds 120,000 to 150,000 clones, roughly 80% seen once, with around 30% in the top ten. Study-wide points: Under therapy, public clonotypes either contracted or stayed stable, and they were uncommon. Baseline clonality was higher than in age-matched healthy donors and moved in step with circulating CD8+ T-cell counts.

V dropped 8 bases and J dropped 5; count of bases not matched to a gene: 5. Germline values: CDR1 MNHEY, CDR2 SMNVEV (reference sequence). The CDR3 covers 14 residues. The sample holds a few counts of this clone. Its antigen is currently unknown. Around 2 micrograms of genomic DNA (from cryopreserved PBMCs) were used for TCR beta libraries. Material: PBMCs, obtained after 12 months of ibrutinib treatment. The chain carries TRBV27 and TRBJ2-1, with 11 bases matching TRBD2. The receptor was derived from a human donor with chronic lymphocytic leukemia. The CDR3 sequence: CASFRLAGNNEQFF. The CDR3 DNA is TGTGCCAGCTTCAGACTAGCGGGGAACAATGAGCAGTTCTTC.